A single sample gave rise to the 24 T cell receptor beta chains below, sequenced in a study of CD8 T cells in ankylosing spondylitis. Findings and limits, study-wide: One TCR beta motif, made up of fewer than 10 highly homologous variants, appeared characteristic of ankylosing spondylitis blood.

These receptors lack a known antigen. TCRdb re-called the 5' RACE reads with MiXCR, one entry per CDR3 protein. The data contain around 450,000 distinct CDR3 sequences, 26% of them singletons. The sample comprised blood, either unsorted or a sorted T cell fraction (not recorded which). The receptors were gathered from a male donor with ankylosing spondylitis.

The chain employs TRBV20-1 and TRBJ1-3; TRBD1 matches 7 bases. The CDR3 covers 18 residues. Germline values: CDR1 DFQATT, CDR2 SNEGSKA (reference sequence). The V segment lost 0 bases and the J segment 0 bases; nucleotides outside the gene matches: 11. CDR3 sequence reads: CSARDWSRQGSSGNTIYF. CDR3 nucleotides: TGCAGTGCTAGAGATTGGAGCCGACAGGGATCCTCTGGAAACACCATATATTTT.

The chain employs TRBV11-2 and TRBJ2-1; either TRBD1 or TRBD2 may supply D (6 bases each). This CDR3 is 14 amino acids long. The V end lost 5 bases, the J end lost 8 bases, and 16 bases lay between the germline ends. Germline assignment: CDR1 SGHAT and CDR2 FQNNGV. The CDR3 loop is CASSQIGGSDEQFF. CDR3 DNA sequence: TGTGCCAGCAGCCAAATAGGGGGGTCCGATGAGCAGTTCTTC.

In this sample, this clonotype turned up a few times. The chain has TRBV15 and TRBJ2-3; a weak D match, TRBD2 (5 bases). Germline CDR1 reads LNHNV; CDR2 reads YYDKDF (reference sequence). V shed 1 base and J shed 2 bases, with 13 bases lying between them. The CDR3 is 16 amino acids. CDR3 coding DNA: TGTGCCACCAGCAGAGGGGTTGGGAGCTCCACAGATACGCAGTATTTT. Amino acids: CATSRGVGSSTDTQYF.

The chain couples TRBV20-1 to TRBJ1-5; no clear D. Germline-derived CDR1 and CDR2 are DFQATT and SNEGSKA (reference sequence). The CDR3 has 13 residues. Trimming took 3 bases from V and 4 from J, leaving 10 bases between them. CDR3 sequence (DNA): TGCAGTGCTAGTCACTCACGAAATCAGCCCCAGCATTTT. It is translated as CSASHSRNQPQHF.

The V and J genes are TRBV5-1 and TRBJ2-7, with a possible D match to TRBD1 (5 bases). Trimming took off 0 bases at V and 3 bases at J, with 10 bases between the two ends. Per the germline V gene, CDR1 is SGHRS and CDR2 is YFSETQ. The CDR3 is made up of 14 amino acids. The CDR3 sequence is CASSLVQGNYEQYF. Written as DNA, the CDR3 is TGCGCCAGCAGCTTGGTTCAGGGCAACTACGAGCAGTACTTC.

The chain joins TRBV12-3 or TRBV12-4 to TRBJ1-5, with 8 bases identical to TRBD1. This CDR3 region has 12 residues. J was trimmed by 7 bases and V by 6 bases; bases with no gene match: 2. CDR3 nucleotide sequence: TGTGCCAGCAGCACAGGGGGACAGCCCCAGCATTTT. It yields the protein CASSTGGQPQHF.

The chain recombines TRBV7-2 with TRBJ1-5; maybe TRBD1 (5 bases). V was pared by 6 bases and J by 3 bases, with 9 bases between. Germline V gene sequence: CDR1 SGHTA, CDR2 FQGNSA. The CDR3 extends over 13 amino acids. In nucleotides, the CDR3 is TGTGCCAGCAGGCGGGACCTCAATCAGCCCCAGCATTTT. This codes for CASRRDLNQPQHF. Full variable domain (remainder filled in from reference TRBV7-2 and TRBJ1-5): GAGVSQSPSNKVTEKGKDVELRCDPISGHTALYWYRQSLGQGLEFLIYFQGNSAPDKSGLPSDRFSAERTGGSVSTLTIQRTQQEDSAVYLCASRRDLNQPQHFGDGTRLSIL.

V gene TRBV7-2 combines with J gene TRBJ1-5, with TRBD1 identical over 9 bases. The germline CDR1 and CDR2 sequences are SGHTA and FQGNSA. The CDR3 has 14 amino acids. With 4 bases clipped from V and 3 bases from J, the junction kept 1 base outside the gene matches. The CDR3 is CASSWTGDNQPQHF. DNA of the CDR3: TGTGCCAGCAGCTGGACAGGGGACAATCAGCCCCAGCATTTT.

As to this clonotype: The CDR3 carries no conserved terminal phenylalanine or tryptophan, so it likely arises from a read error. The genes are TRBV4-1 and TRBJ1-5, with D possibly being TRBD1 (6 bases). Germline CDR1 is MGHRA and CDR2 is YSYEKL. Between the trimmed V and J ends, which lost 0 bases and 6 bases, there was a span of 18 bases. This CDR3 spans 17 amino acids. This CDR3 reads CASSQDIVDRGRQPQHL. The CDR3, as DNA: TGCGCCAGCAGCCAAGATATTGTGGACAGAGGACGTCAGCCCCAGCATCTT.

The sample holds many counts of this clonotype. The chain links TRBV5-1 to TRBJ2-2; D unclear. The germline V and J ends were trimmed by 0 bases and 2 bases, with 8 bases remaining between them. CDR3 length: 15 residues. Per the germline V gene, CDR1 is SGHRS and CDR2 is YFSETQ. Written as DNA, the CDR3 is TGCGCCAGCAGCTTGGAGGGCACAAACACCGGGGAGCTGTTTTTT. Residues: CASSLEGTNTGELFF.

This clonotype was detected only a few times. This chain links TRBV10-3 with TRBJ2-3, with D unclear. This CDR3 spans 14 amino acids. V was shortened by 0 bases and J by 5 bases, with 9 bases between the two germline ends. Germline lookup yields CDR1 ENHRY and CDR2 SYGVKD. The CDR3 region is CAISESTTQDTQYF. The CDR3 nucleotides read TGTGCCATCAGTGAGTCGACGACCCAAGATACGCAGTATTTT.

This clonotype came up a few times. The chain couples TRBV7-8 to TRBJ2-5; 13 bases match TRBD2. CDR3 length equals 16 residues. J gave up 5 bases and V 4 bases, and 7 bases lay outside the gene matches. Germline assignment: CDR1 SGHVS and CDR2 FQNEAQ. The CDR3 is CASSSWTSGSRETQYF. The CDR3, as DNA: TGTGCCAGCAGCTCCTGGACTAGCGGGAGTCGCGAGACCCAGTACTTC.

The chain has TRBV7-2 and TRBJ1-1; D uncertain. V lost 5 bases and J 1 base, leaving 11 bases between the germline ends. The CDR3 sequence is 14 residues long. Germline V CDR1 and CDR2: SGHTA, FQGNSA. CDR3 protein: CASSHPLANTEAFF. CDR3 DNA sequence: TGTGCCAGCAGCCATCCCCTGGCGAACACTGAAGCTTTCTTT.

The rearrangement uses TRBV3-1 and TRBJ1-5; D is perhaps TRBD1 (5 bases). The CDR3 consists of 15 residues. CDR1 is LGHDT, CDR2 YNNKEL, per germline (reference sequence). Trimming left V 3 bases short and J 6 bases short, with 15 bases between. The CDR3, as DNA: TGTGCCAGCAGCCAGGGACTTACTCCCGGTCAGCCCCAGCATTTT. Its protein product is CASSQGLTPGQPQHF. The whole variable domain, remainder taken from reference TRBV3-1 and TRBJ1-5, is DTAVSQTPKYLVTQMGNDKSIKCEQNLGHDTMYWYKQDSKKFLKIMFSYNNKELIINETVPNRFSPKSPDKAHLNLHINSLELGDSAVYFCASSQGLTPGQPQHFGDGTRLSIL.

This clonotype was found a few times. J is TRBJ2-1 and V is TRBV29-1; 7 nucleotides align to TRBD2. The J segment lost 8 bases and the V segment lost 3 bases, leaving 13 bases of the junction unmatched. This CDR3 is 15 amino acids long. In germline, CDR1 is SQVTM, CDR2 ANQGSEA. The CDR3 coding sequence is TGCAGCGTTGATCCTGTAGGCGGGAGTACGCATGAGCAGTTCTTC. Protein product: CSVDPVGGSTHEQFF.

The CDR3 sequence is CASSLVPGSNQPQHF. DNA for the CDR3: TGTGCCAGCAGCTTAGTTCCGGGTAGCAATCAGCCCCAGCATTTT. V usage is TRBV11-2 and J usage is TRBJ1-5; D unresolved. Trimming removed 1 base at V and 0 bases at J, with 7 bases between. Germline CDR1 and CDR2: SGHAT and FQNNGV. The CDR3 contains 15 residues.

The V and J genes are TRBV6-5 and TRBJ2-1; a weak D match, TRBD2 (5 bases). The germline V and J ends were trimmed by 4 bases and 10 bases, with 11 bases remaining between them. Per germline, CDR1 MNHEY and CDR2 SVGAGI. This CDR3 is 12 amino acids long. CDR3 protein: CASSSCSAEQFF. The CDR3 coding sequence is TGTGCCAGCAGTTCTTGTAGCGCCGAGCAGTTCTTC.

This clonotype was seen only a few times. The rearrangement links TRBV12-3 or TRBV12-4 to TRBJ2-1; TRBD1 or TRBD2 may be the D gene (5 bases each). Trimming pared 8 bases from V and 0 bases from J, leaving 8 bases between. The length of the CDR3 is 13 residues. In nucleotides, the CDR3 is TGTGCCAGCGGGACGAGCTCCTACAATGAGCAGTTCTTC. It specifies CASGTSSYNEQFF.

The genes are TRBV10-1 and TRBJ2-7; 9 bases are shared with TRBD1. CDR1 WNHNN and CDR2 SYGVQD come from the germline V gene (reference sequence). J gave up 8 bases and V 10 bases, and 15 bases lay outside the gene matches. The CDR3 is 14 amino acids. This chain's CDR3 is CATKTGTGTSQQYF. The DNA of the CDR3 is TGCGCCACCAAAACGGGGACAGGGACTTCGCAGCAGTACTTC.

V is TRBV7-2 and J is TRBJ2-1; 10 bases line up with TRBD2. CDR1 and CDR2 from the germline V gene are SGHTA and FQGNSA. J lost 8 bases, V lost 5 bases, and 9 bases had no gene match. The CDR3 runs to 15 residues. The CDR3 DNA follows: TGTGCCAGCAGCCGGAGGGAGCGGGAGGGCGATGAGCAGTTCTTC. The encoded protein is CASSRREREGDEQFF.

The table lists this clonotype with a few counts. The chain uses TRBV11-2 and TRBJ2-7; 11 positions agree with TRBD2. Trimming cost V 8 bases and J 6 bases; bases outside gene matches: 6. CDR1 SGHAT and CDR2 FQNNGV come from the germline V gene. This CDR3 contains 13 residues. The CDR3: CASSQLAGGEQYV. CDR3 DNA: TGTGCCAGCTCACAGCTAGCGGGAGGCGAGCAGTACGTC.

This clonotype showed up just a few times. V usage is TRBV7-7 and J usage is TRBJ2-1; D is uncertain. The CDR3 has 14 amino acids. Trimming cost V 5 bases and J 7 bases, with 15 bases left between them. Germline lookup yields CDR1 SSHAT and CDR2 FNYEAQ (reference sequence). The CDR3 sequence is CASSPFGEFNEQFF. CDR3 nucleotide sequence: TGTGCCAGCAGCCCCTTCGGAGAATTTAATGAGCAGTTCTTC.

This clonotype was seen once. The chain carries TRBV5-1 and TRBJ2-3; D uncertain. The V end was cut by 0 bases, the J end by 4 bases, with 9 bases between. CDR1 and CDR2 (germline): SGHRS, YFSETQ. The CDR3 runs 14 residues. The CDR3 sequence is CASSLVQVSDTQYF. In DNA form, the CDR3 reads TGCGCCAGCAGCTTGGTTCAGGTCTCAGATACGCAGTATTTT.

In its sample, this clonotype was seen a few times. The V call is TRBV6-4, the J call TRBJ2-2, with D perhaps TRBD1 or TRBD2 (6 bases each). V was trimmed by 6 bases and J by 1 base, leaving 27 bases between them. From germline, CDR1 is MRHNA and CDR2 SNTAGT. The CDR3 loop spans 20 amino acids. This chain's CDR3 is CASRRGRDTAVILNTGELFF. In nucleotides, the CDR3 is TGTGCCAGCAGACGAGGGCGGGACACGGCTGTAATATTGAACACCGGGGAGCTGTTTTTT.